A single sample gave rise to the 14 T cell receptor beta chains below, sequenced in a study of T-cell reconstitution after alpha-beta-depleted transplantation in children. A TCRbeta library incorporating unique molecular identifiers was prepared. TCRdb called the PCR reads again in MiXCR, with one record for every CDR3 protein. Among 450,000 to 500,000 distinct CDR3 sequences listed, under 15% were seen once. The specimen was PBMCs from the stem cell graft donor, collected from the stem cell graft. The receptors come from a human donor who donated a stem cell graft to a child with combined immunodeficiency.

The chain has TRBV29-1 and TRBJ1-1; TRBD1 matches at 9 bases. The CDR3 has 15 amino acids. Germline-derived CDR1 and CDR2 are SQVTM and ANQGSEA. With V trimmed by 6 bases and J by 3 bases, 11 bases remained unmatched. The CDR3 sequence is CSVLRTGAMDTEAFF. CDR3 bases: TGCAGCGTCCTCCGGACAGGGGCTATGGACACTGAAGCTTTCTTT.

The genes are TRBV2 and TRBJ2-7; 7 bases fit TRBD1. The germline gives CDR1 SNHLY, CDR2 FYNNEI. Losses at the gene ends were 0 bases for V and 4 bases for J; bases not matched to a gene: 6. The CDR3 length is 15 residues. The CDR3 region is CASSEALGQAYEQYF. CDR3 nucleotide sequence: TGTGCCAGCAGTGAAGCGCTAGGACAGGCATACGAGCAGTACTTC.

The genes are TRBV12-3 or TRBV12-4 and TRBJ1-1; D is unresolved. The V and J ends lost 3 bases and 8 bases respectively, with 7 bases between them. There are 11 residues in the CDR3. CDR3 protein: CASSFSGEAFF. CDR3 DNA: TGTGCCAGCAGTTTCTCGGGGGAAGCTTTCTTT.

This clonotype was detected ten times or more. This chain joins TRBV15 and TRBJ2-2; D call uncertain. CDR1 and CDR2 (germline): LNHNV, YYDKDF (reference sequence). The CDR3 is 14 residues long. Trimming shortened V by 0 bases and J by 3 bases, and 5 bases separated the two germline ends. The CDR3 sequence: CATSRDRDTGELFF. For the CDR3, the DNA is TGTGCCACCAGCAGAGATAGGGACACCGGGGAGCTGTTTTTT. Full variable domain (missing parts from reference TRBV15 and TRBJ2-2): DAMVIQNPRYQVTQFGKPVTLSCSQTLNHNVMYWYQQKSSQAPKLLFHYYDKDFNNEADTPDNFQSRRPNTSFCFLDIRSPGLGDTAMYLCATSRDRDTGELFFGEGSRLTVL.

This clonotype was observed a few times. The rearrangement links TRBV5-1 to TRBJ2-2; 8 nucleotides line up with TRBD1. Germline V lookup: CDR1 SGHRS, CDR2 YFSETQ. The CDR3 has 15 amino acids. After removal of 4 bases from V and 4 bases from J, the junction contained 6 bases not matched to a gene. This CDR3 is CASSPDRGSTGELFF. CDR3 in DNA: TGCGCCAGCAGCCCCGACAGGGGAAGCACCGGGGAGCTGTTTTTT.

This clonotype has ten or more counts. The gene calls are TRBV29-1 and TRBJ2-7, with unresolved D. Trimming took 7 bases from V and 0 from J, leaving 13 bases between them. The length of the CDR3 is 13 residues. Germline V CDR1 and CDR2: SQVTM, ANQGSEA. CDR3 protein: CSGEDPTSYEQYF. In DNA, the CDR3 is TGCAGCGGAGAGGACCCTACCTCCTACGAGCAGTACTTC.

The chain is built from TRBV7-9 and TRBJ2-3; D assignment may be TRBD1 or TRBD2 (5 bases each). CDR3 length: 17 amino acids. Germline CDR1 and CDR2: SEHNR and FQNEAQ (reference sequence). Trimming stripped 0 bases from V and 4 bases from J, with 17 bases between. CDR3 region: CASSLARGHLRADTQYF. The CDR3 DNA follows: TGTGCCAGCAGCTTAGCACGGGGCCACCTAAGGGCAGATACGCAGTATTTT.

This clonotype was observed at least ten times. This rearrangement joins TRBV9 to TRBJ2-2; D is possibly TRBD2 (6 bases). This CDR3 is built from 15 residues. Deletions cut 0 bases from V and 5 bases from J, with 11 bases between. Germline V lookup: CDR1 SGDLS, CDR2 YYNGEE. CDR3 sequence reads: CASSVVWGETGELFF. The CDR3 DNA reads TGTGCCAGCAGCGTAGTATGGGGGGAAACCGGGGAGCTGTTTTTT.

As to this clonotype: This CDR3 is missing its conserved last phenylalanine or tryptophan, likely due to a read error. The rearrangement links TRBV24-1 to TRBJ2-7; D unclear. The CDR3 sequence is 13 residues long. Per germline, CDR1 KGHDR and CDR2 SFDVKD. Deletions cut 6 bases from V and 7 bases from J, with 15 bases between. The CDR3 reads CATSPGSWREQYL. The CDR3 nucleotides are TGTGCCACCAGTCCGGGCAGCTGGCGGGAGCAGTACTTG.

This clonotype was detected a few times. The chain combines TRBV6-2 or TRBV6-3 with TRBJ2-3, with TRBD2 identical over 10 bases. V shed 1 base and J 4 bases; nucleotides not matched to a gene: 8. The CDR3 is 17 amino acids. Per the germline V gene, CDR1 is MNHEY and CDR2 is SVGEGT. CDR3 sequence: CASSYWSSGRNADTQYF. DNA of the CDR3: TGTGCCAGCAGTTACTGGAGTAGCGGGAGGAACGCAGATACGCAGTATTTT.

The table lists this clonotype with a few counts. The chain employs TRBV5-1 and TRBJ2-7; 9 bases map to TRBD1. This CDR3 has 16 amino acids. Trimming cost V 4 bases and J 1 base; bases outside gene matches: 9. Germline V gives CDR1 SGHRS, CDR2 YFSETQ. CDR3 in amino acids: CASSGMDRGESYEQYF. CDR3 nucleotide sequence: TGCGCCAGCAGCGGAATGGACAGGGGTGAATCCTACGAGCAGTACTTC.

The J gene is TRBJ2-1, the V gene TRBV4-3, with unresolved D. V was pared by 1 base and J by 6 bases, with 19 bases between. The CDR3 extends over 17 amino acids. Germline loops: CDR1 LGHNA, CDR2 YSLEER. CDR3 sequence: CASSQARLVTIRNEQFF. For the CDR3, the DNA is TGCGCCAGCAGCCAAGCAAGGTTGGTCACCATCCGCAATGAGCAGTTCTTC.

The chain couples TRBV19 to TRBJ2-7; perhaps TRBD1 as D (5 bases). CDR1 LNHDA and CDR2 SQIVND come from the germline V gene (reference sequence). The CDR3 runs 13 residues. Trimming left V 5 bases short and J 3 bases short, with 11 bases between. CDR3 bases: TGTGCCAGTAGTTATGGGGCAATCTACGAGCAGTACTTC. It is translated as CASSYGAIYEQYF. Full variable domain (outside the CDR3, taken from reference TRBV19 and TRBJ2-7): DGGITQSPKYLFRKEGQNVTLSCEQNLNHDAMYWYRQDPGQGLRLIYYSQIVNDFQKGDIAEGYSVSREKKESFPLTVTSAQKNPTAFYLCASSYGAIYEQYFGPGTRLTVT.

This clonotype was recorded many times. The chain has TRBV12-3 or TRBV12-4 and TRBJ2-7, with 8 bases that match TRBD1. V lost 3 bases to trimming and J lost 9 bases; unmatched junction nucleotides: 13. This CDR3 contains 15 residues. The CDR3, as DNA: TGTGCCAGCAGTTTTGGCGTGGGGACAGGTCAAGGGCAGTACTTC. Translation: CASSFGVGTGQGQYF.